These T cell receptor beta chains were read from a single sample in a study of control samples from healthy donors and cancer patients. The repertoire was sequenced with immunoSEQ multiplex PCR; TCRdb's copy has only in-frame clones and lacks some. Among over 50,000 clones listed, approximately 94% were seen once. Sequencing was carried out using blood. The receptors shown here come from a woman between 18 and 29 years old in good health. Both conserved end residues are part of each CDR3. The order of the fields is J gene, V gene, CDR3 protein.

>TRBJ2-5|TRBV7-9
CASRGPSGGETQYF
>TRBJ2-3|TRBV7-9
CASSLTPSGFRRTDTQYF
>TRBJ1-1|TRBV5-5
CASSLLGSSENTEAFF
>TRBJ1-1|TRBV6-5
CASSYSHGIGEAFF
>TRBJ2-3|TRBV28
CASSPGTVGTDTQYF
>TRBJ2-1|TRBV6-1
CASSEQSGGADEQFF
>TRBJ2-4|TRBV9
CASSAGPGGAKNIQYF
>TRBJ1-2|TRBV4-3
CASSQTISPLDGYTF
>TRBJ1-2|TRBV27
CASSLGRISNYGYTF
>TRBJ1-6|TRBV27
CASMVPHTLGKGTLVNSPLHF
>TRBJ1-2|TRBV6-2/TRBV6-3
CASSYSGTGNYGYTF
>TRBJ1-2|TRBV6-5
CASSYTTPRGVGYTF
>TRBJ1-1|TRBV2
CASIWAGSGTEAFF
>TRBJ2-2|TRBV11-3
CASSLNTGELFF
>TRBJ2-5|TRBV5-3
CARSTTGGQGVETQYF
>TRBJ1-1|TRBV9
CASSVGSRTEAFF
>TRBJ1-2|TRBV5-1
CASRDPWGRETYGYTF
>TRBJ1-2|TRBV18
CASSPFQRGTNYGYTF
>TRBJ1-3|TRBV3-1/TRBV3-2
CASSQDRGTGGPAGNTIYF
>TRBJ1-2|TRBV6-6
CASSPQSDSNYGYTF
>TRBJ1-4|TRBV24-1
CATSDLTSLGGRTNEKLFF
>TRBJ2-3|TRBV6-1
CASSERQGHPTGTQYF